This T cell receptor (beta chain) was retrieved from a study of T-cell memory formation after mild COVID-19. Points from the study as a whole: A subset of responding clones appeared in pre-infection memory, suggesting cross-reactive memory joined.

Germline lookup yields CDR1 SGHNT and CDR2 YYREEE (reference sequence). The J segment lost 0 bases and the V segment lost 0 bases, leaving 4 bases of the junction unmatched. This CDR3 is built from 16 residues. This clonotype occurred a few times. Its matching antigen is unknown. UMIs and sample barcodes were carried by the TCR alpha and TCR beta cDNA libraries that 5'RACE produced using constant-segment primers. TCRdb re-derived calls from the 5' RACE reads in MiXCR, one entry per CDR3 protein. The top ten hold 20% to 25% of the sample, which has just over 350,000 distinct CDR3 sequences, around an eighth seen once.

The sample consisted of PBMCs or a T cell subset sorted from them (not recorded which). The chain carries TRBV5-4 and TRBJ2-3; TRBD2 matches at 7 bases. The sequence derives from a man aged 18 to 35 who had mild COVID-19 (a few samples of this study predate the infection). Cell type and time point are not known. The CDR3 DNA reads as TGTGCCAGCAGCTTGGTGGGAGGGAGAAGCACAGATACGCAGTATTTT. Translation: CASSLVGGRSTDTQYF.